These 14 T cell receptor beta chains originate from one sample sequenced in a study of cytomegalovirus exposure and HLA in healthy donors. PCR used 60 Vbeta primers and 13 Jbeta primers. Sequenced by immunoSEQ multiplex PCR; TCRdb stores in-frame clones only, minus some. The table shows 130,000 or so clones, with around 80% occurring only once. The sample taken for sequencing was PBMCs. The receptors derive from a man younger than 30 in good health and CMV-seropositive.

This sequence joins TRBV19 and TRBJ1-2, with 8 bases fitting TRBD1. The CDR3 length is 14 residues. With 4 bases clipped from V and 4 bases from J, the junction kept 5 bases outside the gene matches. Germline lookup yields CDR1 LNHDA and CDR2 SQIVND (reference sequence). CDR3 in amino acids: CASSTRGRFYGYTF. The DNA of the CDR3 is TGTGCCAGTAGTACCAGGGGGCGCTTCTATGGCTACACCTTC. The full variable domain, rest sourced from reference TRBV19 and TRBJ1-2, is DGGITQSPKYLFRKEGQNVTLSCEQNLNHDAMYWYRQDPGQGLRLIYYSQIVNDFQKGDIAEGYSVSREKKESFPLTVTSAQKNPTAFYLCASSTRGRFYGYTFGSGTRLTVV.

The chain is built from TRBV5-4 and TRBJ2-7, with D possibly matching TRBD1 (6 bases). Trimming removed 4 bases from V and 1 base from J, with 12 bases in between. This CDR3 has 14 amino acids. Germline V lookup: CDR1 SGHNT, CDR2 YYREEE (reference sequence). This CDR3 is CASSLRDTSYEQYF. CDR3 sequence (DNA): TGTGCCAGCAGCCTCCGGGACACGTCCTACGAGCAGTACTTC.

This sequence joins TRBV27 and TRBJ1-1; 8 nucleotides align to TRBD1. The CDR3 consists of 14 residues. Germline-derived CDR1 and CDR2 are MNHEY and SMNVEV (reference sequence). The junction had 4 bases not matched to a gene; V was cut back by 2 bases and J by 5 bases. The chain's CDR3 is CASSLTGGRTEAFF. As DNA, the CDR3 is TGTGCCAGCAGTTTAACAGGGGGGAGGACTGAAGCTTTCTTT.

The count of this clone is one. This chain connects TRBV27 to TRBJ2-7; 11 bases are a match to TRBD1. Germline CDR1 reads MNHEY; CDR2 reads SMNVEV (reference sequence). CDR3 length: 16 residues. J gave up 2 bases and V 6 bases, and 9 bases lay outside the gene matches. CDR3 in DNA: TGTGCCAGCAGCCTTTCAGTGGGACAGGGGGCCTACGAGCAGTACTTC. It yields the protein CASSLSVGQGAYEQYF.

This chain connects TRBV27 to TRBJ2-3, with 11 bases identical to TRBD2. The CDR3 is made up of 15 amino acids. The ends lost 5 bases at V and 4 bases at J; junction bases unmatched: 5. Germline V CDR1 and CDR2: MNHEY, SMNVEV (reference sequence). The CDR3 region has the DNA TGTGCCAGCAGTCCGCTAGCGGGAGGATCAGATACGCAGTATTTT. Translated: CASSPLAGGSDTQYF.

J is TRBJ1-2 and V is TRBV7-2; D is unresolved. The CDR3 contains 13 residues. Germline assignment: CDR1 SGHTA and CDR2 FQGNSA. The V and J ends lost 3 bases and 2 bases respectively, with 7 bases between them. CDR3 residues: CASSFGGNYGYTF. CDR3 DNA: TGTGCCAGCAGCTTCGGCGGAAACTATGGCTACACCTTC.

The chain uses TRBV19 and TRBJ2-7; 10 positions agree with TRBD2. Germline values: CDR1 LNHDA, CDR2 SQIVND (reference sequence). The CDR3 spans 16 residues. V gave up 2 bases and J gave up 3 bases; unmatched junction bases: 7. The CDR3 nucleotides are TGTGCCAGTAGTATATCGACTAGCGGGCCTTACTACGAGCAGTACTTC. This sequence encodes CASSISTSGPYYEQYF.

This rearrangement joins TRBV7-9 to TRBJ1-5; TRBD1 matches at 9 bases. Germline CDR1 is SEHNR and CDR2 is FQNEAQ (reference sequence). This CDR3 contains 15 residues. V trimming: 5 bases; J trimming: 7 bases; junction bases outside the gene matches: 9. The CDR3, as DNA: TGTGCCAGCAGCCCTGGGACAGGGCTGGGACAGCCCCAGCATTTT. This sequence encodes CASSPGTGLGQPQHF. Full variable domain (remainder filled in from reference TRBV7-9 and TRBJ1-5): DTGVSQNPRHKITKRGQNVTFRCDPISEHNRLYWYRQTLGQGPEFLTYFQNEAQLEKSRLLSDRFSAERPKGSFSTLEIQRTEQGDSAMYLCASSPGTGLGQPQHFGDGTRLSIL.

This clone was counted once. The rearrangement uses TRBV13 and TRBJ2-2; D call uncertain. This CDR3 is 13 amino acids long. Germline V gene lookup returns CDR1 PRHDT and CDR2 FYEKMQ (reference sequence). Trimming shortened V by 1 base and J by 3 bases, and 3 bases separated the two germline ends. CDR3 in amino acids: CASSLAYTGELFF. The CDR3 nucleotides are TGTGCCAGCAGCTTAGCGTACACCGGGGAGCTGTTTTTT.

V gene TRBV30 combines with J gene TRBJ2-1, with 7 bases that match TRBD1. V lost 8 bases, J lost 15 bases, and 10 bases stayed unmatched. The CDR3 is 10 amino acids. Germline V gene data show CDR1 as GTSNPN and CDR2 as SVGIG (reference sequence). CDR3 sequence: CALGQFWRFF. The CDR3 DNA reads TGTGCCCTGGGACAGTTCTGGCGGTTCTTC.

This clone was recorded a few times. This rearrangement joins TRBV5-1 to TRBJ2-3; a weak D match, TRBD2 (5 bases). Germline V lookup: CDR1 SGHRS, CDR2 YFSETQ. The CDR3 contains 14 residues. The V end was cut by 3 bases, the J end by 7 bases, with 15 bases between. CDR3 residues: CASSSAAGLNTQYF. The CDR3 nucleotides read TGCGCCAGCAGCTCCGCGGCGGGTCTGAATACGCAGTATTTT.

The rearrangement uses TRBV7-9 and TRBJ2-7; 15 bases map to TRBD2. The ends lost 7 bases at V and 7 bases at J; junction bases unmatched: 2. Germline V gene lookup returns CDR1 SEHNR and CDR2 FQNEAQ (reference sequence). The CDR3 covers 13 residues. In nucleotides, the CDR3 is TGTGCCAGCATGGGACTAGCGGGAGGTGAGCAGTACTTC. Its protein product is CASMGLAGGEQYF.

V is TRBV6-4 and J is TRBJ1-2; 9 bases map to TRBD1. This CDR3 spans 13 amino acids. V lost 4 bases and J lost 7; bases outside the gene matches: 4. The germline gives CDR1 MRHNA, CDR2 SNTAGT. The CDR3 loop is CASSAGQGLGYTF. For the CDR3, the DNA is TGTGCCAGCAGTGCCGGACAGGGGCTTGGCTACACCTTC.

The chain joins TRBV28 to TRBJ2-1, with 9 positions matching TRBD2. Trimming took 6 bases from V and 6 from J; bases not matched to a gene: 15. CDR3 length equals 17 residues. Germline CDR1 reads MDHEN; CDR2 reads SYDVKM. The DNA for the CDR3 is TGTGCCAGCAGAAGTGCGGCGGGAGGGCGAACGGGCAATGAGCAGTTCTTC. Translated: CASRSAAGGRTGNEQFF.